This TCR beta chain was retrieved from a study of kidney transplant recipient with SARS-CoV-2 infection. This clonotype was found many times. TCRdb redid the calling of the reads with MiXCR, one entry per CDR3 protein. The sample holds some 220,000 distinct CDR3 sequences, 25% to 30% seen once. The CDR3 consists of 13 residues. Germline CDR1 reads MNHEY; CDR2 reads SVGEGT. Trimming at V came to 8 bases and at J to 2 bases, leaving 5 bases not matched to a gene. The sample was a blood sample, taken at baseline and on day 111 from a kidney transplant recipient. J is TRBJ1-1 and V is TRBV6-2 or TRBV6-3, with TRBD1 matching over 7 bases. This clonotype was obtained from a male patient in his thirties who had COVID-19 and was a kidney transplant recipient. The graft donor may account for some of the T cells. The CDR3, as DNA: TGTGCCAGCCGGGACAGAAAAAACACTGAAGCTTTCTTT. This gives the protein CASRDRKNTEAFF.